The present TCR beta chain was sequenced within a study of T-cell memory formation after mild COVID-19. Study background: Clusters were largely donor specific.

V dropped 0 bases and J dropped 6 bases, with 6 bases sitting between them. CDR1 and CDR2 from the germline V gene are MNHNS and SASEGT. The length of the CDR3 is 12 residues. Study-level findings and limits: Day 15 to 85 contracting clones showed balanced CD4/CD8; day 15 to 37 expanders favored CD4+.

This clonotype was recorded at least ten times. Its specificity is not known. Using its own MiXCR run on the 5' RACE reads, TCRdb lists one record per CDR3 protein. The sample consists of fewer than 300,000 distinct CDR3 sequences, roughly 17% of them appearing once. This chain links TRBV6-1 with TRBJ2-7; D unresolved. The sample comprised PBMCs or a T cell subset sorted from them (not recorded which). The sequence derives from a man younger than 30 who had mild COVID-19 (a few samples of this study predate the infection). Cell type and time point are not known. The CDR3 region has the DNA TGTGCCAGCAGTGAAGCGCTAATCGAGCAGTACTTC. Amino acids: CASSEALIEQYF.